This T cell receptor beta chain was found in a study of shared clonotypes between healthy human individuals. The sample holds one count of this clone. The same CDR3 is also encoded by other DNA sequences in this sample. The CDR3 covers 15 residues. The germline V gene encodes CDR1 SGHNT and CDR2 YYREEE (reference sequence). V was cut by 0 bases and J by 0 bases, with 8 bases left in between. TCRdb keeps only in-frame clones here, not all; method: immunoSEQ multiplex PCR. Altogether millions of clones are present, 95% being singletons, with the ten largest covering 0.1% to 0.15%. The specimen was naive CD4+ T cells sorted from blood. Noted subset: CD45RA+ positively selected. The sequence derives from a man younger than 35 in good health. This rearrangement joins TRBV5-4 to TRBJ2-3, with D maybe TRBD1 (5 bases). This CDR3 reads CASSLGGGSTDTQYF. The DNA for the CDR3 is TGTGCCAGCAGCTTGGGGGGCGGTAGCACAGATACGCAGTATTTT.